Listed below are T cell receptor beta chains from one sample, sequenced in a study of T cells after posttransplantation cyclophosphamide. TCRdb keeps only in-frame clones here, not all; method: immunoSEQ multiplex PCR. The table has tens of thousands of clones, 70% to 90% seen once; the top ten hold 8.2%. The starting material was PBMCs, obtained after an allogeneic stem cell transplant with a calcineurin inhibitor and methotrexate. All receptors derive from a female patient aged 50 to 60 who received an allogeneic stem cell transplant from an unrelated donor, was CMV-positive, and had chronic GVHD only. The graft donor may account for some of the T cells. The CDR3 runs from the conserved cysteine through the conserved F or W. A D gene is named only where the DNA matches it firmly. Size values are once, few and many counts, or a class for expanded clones, and some rows have none.

CDR3 DNA: TGCGCCAGCAGTTTTACGGGAGGGGATACTGAAGCTTTCTTT
CDR3 protein: CASSFTGGDTEAFF
D gene: .
J gene: TRBJ1-1
clone size: .
V gene: TRBV5-1

CDR3 DNA: TGTGCCAGCAGTTACCCGCTCGAGGGACAGCCCCAGCATTTT
CDR3 protein: CASSYPLEGQPQHF
D gene: .
J gene: TRBJ1-5
clone size: few
V gene: TRBV6-6

CDR3 DNA: TGCGCCAGCAGCCAAAGTACTAGCGGGTCCTACGAGCAGTACTTC
CDR3 protein: CASSQSTSGSYEQYF
D gene: TRBD2
J gene: TRBJ2-7
clone size: .
V gene: TRBV4-1

CDR3 DNA: TGCGCCAGCAGCTCCGGGACAGGGGCTGGAAACACCATATATTTT
CDR3 protein: CASSSGTGAGNTIYF
D gene: TRBD1
J gene: TRBJ1-3
clone size: .
V gene: TRBV5-1

CDR3 DNA: TGTGCCAGCAGTTCCCACGAGAAGGGGAGGGCCTTCAACGAGCAGTACTTC
CDR3 protein: CASSSHEKGRAFNEQYF
D gene: TRBD2
J gene: TRBJ2-7
clone size: .
V gene: TRBV28

CDR3 DNA: TGTGCCAGCAGGCTCAGACAGGGTAGCTACACCTTC
CDR3 protein: CASRLRQGSYTF
D gene: TRBD1
J gene: TRBJ1-2
clone size: few
V gene: TRBV6-5

CDR3 DNA: TGTGCCAGCAGCTTGGCCGACAGGGGCGAGCAGTACTTC
CDR3 protein: CASSLADRGEQYF
D gene: TRBD1
J gene: TRBJ2-7
clone size: .
V gene: TRBV5-5

CDR3 DNA: TGTGCCAGCAGCCCCCCGAGACTAGCGGGAGTGGATGAGCAGTTCTTC
CDR3 protein: CASSPPRLAGVDEQFF
D gene: TRBD2
J gene: TRBJ2-1
clone size: .
V gene: TRBV7-9

CDR3 DNA: TGTGCCAGTAGTATAGCAGGGTTGGACACTGAAGCTTTCTTT
CDR3 protein: CASSIAGLDTEAFF
D gene: .
J gene: TRBJ1-1
clone size: .
V gene: TRBV19

CDR3 DNA: TGTGCCAGCTCACCACCGGGGCGGGAGGCGACAGATACGCAGTATTTT
CDR3 protein: CASSPPGREATDTQYF
D gene: TRBD2
J gene: TRBJ2-3
clone size: .
V gene: TRBV18

CDR3 DNA: TGTGCCAGCAGCTTAGGGGCTAGCAGCTGGGAGACCCAGTACTTC
CDR3 protein: CASSLGASSWETQYF
D gene: .
J gene: TRBJ2-5
clone size: .
V gene: TRBV11-3

CDR3 DNA: TGTGCCAGCAGACATCGACAGGGGGCCTACGAGCAGTACTTC
CDR3 protein: CASRHRQGAYEQYF
D gene: TRBD1
J gene: TRBJ2-7
clone size: .
V gene: TRBV6-5

CDR3 DNA: TGTGCCAGCAGTTACACGACAGGGTCGGGCACCGGGGAGCTGTTTTTT
CDR3 protein: CASSYTTGSGTGELFF
D gene: TRBD1
J gene: TRBJ2-2
clone size: .
V gene: TRBV6-6

CDR3 DNA: TGTGCCAGCAGTCCCTCTACTAGAACCGGGGAGCTGTTTTTT
CDR3 protein: CASSPSTRTGELFF
D gene: .
J gene: TRBJ2-2
clone size: once
V gene: TRBV6-6

CDR3 DNA: TGTGCCAGCAGCCAGTCCGTCGGACTAGCAGGCGAGCAGTACTTC
CDR3 protein: CASSQSVGLAGEQYF
D gene: TRBD2
J gene: TRBJ2-7
clone size: .
V gene: TRBV7-2

CDR3 DNA: TGTGCCAGCAGACGTCCGGGGGGCCTTCCATACTCTGGAAACACCATATATTTT
CDR3 protein: CASRRPGGLPYSGNTIYF
D gene: .
J gene: TRBJ1-3
clone size: .
V gene: TRBV28

CDR3 DNA: TGTGCCAGCAGCCACAAGCCGACTAGCGGGCGTTACAATGAGCAGTTCTTC
CDR3 protein: CASSHKPTSGRYNEQFF
D gene: TRBD2
J gene: TRBJ2-1
clone size: .
V gene: TRBV9

CDR3 DNA: TGTGCCAGCAGTCTCACAGGATACAATGAGCAGTTCTTC
CDR3 protein: CASSLTGYNEQFF
D gene: .
J gene: TRBJ2-1
clone size: .
V gene: TRBV28

CDR3 DNA: TGTGCCAGCACCAAGAGGGACACCCCCTACGAGCAGTACTTC
CDR3 protein: CASTKRDTPYEQYF
D gene: .
J gene: TRBJ2-7
clone size: .
V gene: TRBV7-9

CDR3 DNA: TGTGCCAGCAGCCAAGAGAGACAGGGCACCGGGGAGCTGTTTTTT
CDR3 protein: CASSQERQGTGELFF
D gene: TRBD1
J gene: TRBJ2-2
clone size: .
V gene: TRBV5-4

CDR3 DNA: TGTGCCAGCAGCTTAACTCTAGGATTGACAGATACGCAGTATTTT
CDR3 protein: CASSLTLGLTDTQYF
D gene: .
J gene: TRBJ2-3
clone size: .
V gene: TRBV7-3

CDR3 DNA: TGTGCCAGTAGTATGTCCGGGGCTAACTATGGCTACACCTTC
CDR3 protein: CASSMSGANYGYTF
D gene: .
J gene: TRBJ1-2
clone size: .
V gene: TRBV19

CDR3 DNA: TGTGCCAGCTCCCTTAGCAATCAGCCCCAGCATTTT
CDR3 protein: CASSLSNQPQHF
D gene: .
J gene: TRBJ1-5
clone size: .
V gene: TRBV18

CDR3 DNA: TGTGCCACCAGCAGCTACAGGGCTTCCTACAATGAGCAGTTCTTC
CDR3 protein: CATSSYRASYNEQFF
D gene: .
J gene: TRBJ2-1
clone size: once
V gene: TRBV15

CDR3 DNA: TGTGCCAGCAGCCTTTCTGGGGGACAGCCTGAAGCTTTCTTT
CDR3 protein: CASSLSGGQPEAFF
D gene: TRBD1
J gene: TRBJ1-1
clone size: .
V gene: TRBV9

CDR3 DNA: TGTGCCAGTAGTATAGCTAGCGGGAGGCTAAATGAGCAGTTCTTC
CDR3 protein: CASSIASGRLNEQFF
D gene: TRBD2
J gene: TRBJ2-1
clone size: .
V gene: TRBV19

CDR3 DNA: TGTGCCACCAGCCTGGGCCGGGGCACCGGGGAGCTGTTTTTT
CDR3 protein: CATSLGRGTGELFF
D gene: .
J gene: TRBJ2-2
clone size: .
V gene: TRBV15

CDR3 DNA: TGTGCCAGCAGTGAAAGCAGGTTTCGTAGCACAGATACGCAGTATTTT
CDR3 protein: CASSESRFRSTDTQYF
D gene: .
J gene: TRBJ2-3
clone size: few
V gene: TRBV6-1

CDR3 DNA: TGCGCCAGCAGCCCCCGGGGTAGCAATCAGCCCCAGCATTTT
CDR3 protein: CASSPRGSNQPQHF
D gene: .
J gene: TRBJ1-5
clone size: .
V gene: TRBV4-3

CDR3 DNA: TGTGCCAGCAGCTCAACCGGGACAGGGGGGGCCGGGGAGCTGTTTTTT
CDR3 protein: CASSSTGTGGAGELFF
D gene: TRBD1
J gene: TRBJ2-2
clone size: .
V gene: TRBV7-3

CDR3 DNA: TGTGCCAGCAGCCTCCTGCAGGGATATAGCAATCAGCCCCAGCATTTT
CDR3 protein: CASSLLQGYSNQPQHF
D gene: .
J gene: TRBJ1-5
clone size: .
V gene: TRBV7-9

CDR3 DNA: TGTGCCATCAGTGAGAACCCGGACAGGGGGCGCGCTGGGGCCAACGTCCTGACTTTC
CDR3 protein: CAISENPDRGRAGANVLTF
D gene: TRBD1
J gene: TRBJ2-6
clone size: .
V gene: TRBV10-3

CDR3 DNA: TGTGCCAGTAGTATTAGGGGGACTAGCCCCGATACGCAGTATTTT
CDR3 protein: CASSIRGTSPDTQYF
D gene: TRBD2
J gene: TRBJ2-3
clone size: .
V gene: TRBV19

CDR3 DNA: TGTGCCAGCAGTTTATTTCAGGGGGCTTCCTATGGCTACACCTTC
CDR3 protein: CASSLFQGASYGYTF
D gene: TRBD1
J gene: TRBJ1-2
clone size: .
V gene: TRBV28

CDR3 DNA: TGCGCCAGCAGGTGGGAGCGGGAGGTTATGGGTGAGCAGTTCTTC
CDR3 protein: CASRWEREVMGEQFF
D gene: TRBD2
J gene: TRBJ2-1
clone size: .
V gene: TRBV5-1

CDR3 DNA: TGTGCCAGCAGCGGAACCGGGACAGGGAACTTGGAGACCCAGTACTTC
CDR3 protein: CASSGTGTGNLETQYF
D gene: TRBD1
J gene: TRBJ2-5
clone size: few
V gene: TRBV11-2

CDR3 DNA: TGTGCCAGCAGCTTGGTGGGGACAGGGGAAGAGACCCAGTACTTC
CDR3 protein: CASSLVGTGEETQYF
D gene: TRBD1
J gene: TRBJ2-5
clone size: once
V gene: TRBV5-4

CDR3 DNA: TGTGCCAGTAGTATAGGGGCAGTTCTTAATGAAAAACTGTTTTTT
CDR3 protein: CASSIGAVLNEKLFF
D gene: .
J gene: TRBJ1-4
clone size: .
V gene: TRBV19

CDR3 DNA: TGTGCCAGCACCTTAACAGGGGTAAACTACGAGCAGTACTTC
CDR3 protein: CASTLTGVNYEQYF
D gene: TRBD1
J gene: TRBJ2-7
clone size: .
V gene: TRBV28

CDR3 DNA: TGTGCCAGCTCACTGGACAGTGTCCCTGGGTCCCAGCATTTT
CDR3 protein: CASSLDSVPGSQHF
D gene: .
J gene: TRBJ1-5
clone size: few
V gene: TRBV18

CDR3 DNA: TGTGCCAGCAGCCAGACAGGGGCCTCGCGGTTTCCCCTCCACTTT
CDR3 protein: CASSQTGASRFPLHF
D gene: TRBD1
J gene: TRBJ1-6
clone size: .
V gene: TRBV5-4

CDR3 DNA: TGTGCCAGCAACCCCGGGGAGTTCTTC
CDR3 protein: CASNPGEFF
D gene: .
J gene: TRBJ2-1
clone size: .
V gene: TRBV11-2

CDR3 DNA: TGTGCCAGTAGCCAACCTACAGGCACCGGGGAGCTGTTTTTT
CDR3 protein: CASSQPTGTGELFF
D gene: .
J gene: TRBJ2-2
clone size: .
V gene: TRBV19

CDR3 DNA: TGTGCCAGCGGGAGACTAGCTAACTATGGCTACACCTTC
CDR3 protein: CASGRLANYGYTF
D gene: .
J gene: TRBJ1-2
clone size: .
V gene: TRBV6-1

CDR3 DNA: TGCGCCAGCAGCCCAGGACAGGGGACAGCCAACGTCCTGACTTTC
CDR3 protein: CASSPGQGTANVLTF
D gene: TRBD1
J gene: TRBJ2-6
clone size: .
V gene: TRBV5-1

CDR3 DNA: TGTGCCAGCAGCCGAAGGACTAGCGGAAATGAGCAGTTCTTC
CDR3 protein: CASSRRTSGNEQFF
D gene: TRBD2
J gene: TRBJ2-1
clone size: once
V gene: TRBV5-8

CDR3 DNA: TGTGCCAGTGCTCTCCAGGGGTTTCAGCCCCAGCATTTT
CDR3 protein: CASALQGFQPQHF
D gene: .
J gene: TRBJ1-5
clone size: .
V gene: TRBV19

CDR3 DNA: TGCGCCAGCACCGGACTAGATACCTACGAGCAGTACTTC
CDR3 protein: CASTGLDTYEQYF
D gene: TRBD2
J gene: TRBJ2-7
clone size: .
V gene: TRBV10-2

CDR3 DNA: TGCGCCAGCAGAACACAGGGAACCTCAACTAATGAAAAACTGTTTTTT
CDR3 protein: CASRTQGTSTNEKLFF
D gene: .
J gene: TRBJ1-4
clone size: .
V gene: TRBV5-1

CDR3 DNA: TGTGCCAGCAGCTTAGGCCTACCGGGGATCTCGGGCAAACTGTTTTTT
CDR3 protein: CASSLGLPGISGKLFF
D gene: .
J gene: TRBJ1-4
clone size: .
V gene: TRBV7-8

CDR3 DNA: TGTGCCAGCAGTTTTTGGAGTAAGAGGGCCTACGAGCAGTACTTC
CDR3 protein: CASSFWSKRAYEQYF
D gene: .
J gene: TRBJ2-7
clone size: .
V gene: TRBV27

CDR3 DNA: TGTGCCAGTAGTGGAGGCAGGGGGCACTATGGCTACACCTTC
CDR3 protein: CASSGGRGHYGYTF
D gene: TRBD1
J gene: TRBJ1-2
clone size: .
V gene: TRBV19

CDR3 DNA: TGTGCCAGCAGTCCTCAGGGGGTACAGACCCAGCATTTT
CDR3 protein: CASSPQGVQTQHF
D gene: TRBD1
J gene: TRBJ1-5
clone size: .
V gene: TRBV28